Listed here are 4 T cell receptor beta chains from one sample, sequenced in a study of blood T cell repertoires in COVID-19. Libraries were prepared by immunoSEQ multiplex PCR; TCRdb keeps only in-frame clonotypes and omits some of them. The sample lists under 200,000 clones, roughly nine tenths occurring once. The specimen sequenced was peripheral blood. These receptors were obtained from a man in his 70s with acute or convalescent COVID-19.

This rearrangement joins TRBV28 to TRBJ2-1; 13 nucleotides match TRBD2. The junction had 6 bases not matched to a gene; V was cut back by 0 bases and J by 4 bases. The CDR3 covers 18 residues. Germline CDR1 is MDHEN and CDR2 is SYDVKM. The CDR3 spells CASSLWEGLAGPYNEQFF. The CDR3 DNA follows: TGTGCCAGCAGTTTATGGGAGGGACTAGCGGGACCTTACAATGAGCAGTTCTTC.

DNA for the CDR3: TGTGCCGTGTGTGAGGCAGCCGGAAACACCATATATTTT. This sequence encodes CAVCEAAGNTIYF. The rearrangement joins TRBV6-6 to TRBJ1-3, with no clear D. This CDR3 contains 13 residues. Per the germline V gene, CDR1 is MNHNY and CDR2 is SVGAGI (reference sequence). Between the trimmed V and J ends, which lost 11 bases and 4 bases, there was a span of 15 bases.

The chain uses TRBV5-1 and TRBJ1-6; weak D call: TRBD1 (6 bases). Trimming took off 0 bases at V and 9 bases at J, with 10 bases between the two ends. Germline V gives CDR1 SGHRS, CDR2 YFSETQ. The CDR3 runs 14 residues. The CDR3 DNA sequence: TGCGCCAGCAGCTTGGAACAGGGAATTTCACCCCTCCACTTT. This sequence encodes CASSLEQGISPLHF. The full variable domain, in which reference TRBV5-1 and TRBJ1-6 provide the parts outside the CDR3, is KAGVTQTPRYLIKTRGQQVTLSCSPISGHRSVSWYQQTPGQGLQFLFEYFSETQRNKGNFPGRFSGRQFSNSRSEMNVSTLELGDSALYLCASSLEQGISPLHFGNGTRLTVT.

The chain carries TRBV6-2 or TRBV6-3 and TRBJ2-7; no clear D gene. V was shortened by 3 bases and J by 3 bases, with 12 bases between the two germline ends. Germline V gene data show CDR1 as MNHEY and CDR2 as SVGEGT. This CDR3 is 14 amino acids long. The CDR3 DNA reads TGTGCCAGCAGTTATATTCAGAAAGACTACGAGCAGTACTTC. It yields the protein CASSYIQKDYEQYF.